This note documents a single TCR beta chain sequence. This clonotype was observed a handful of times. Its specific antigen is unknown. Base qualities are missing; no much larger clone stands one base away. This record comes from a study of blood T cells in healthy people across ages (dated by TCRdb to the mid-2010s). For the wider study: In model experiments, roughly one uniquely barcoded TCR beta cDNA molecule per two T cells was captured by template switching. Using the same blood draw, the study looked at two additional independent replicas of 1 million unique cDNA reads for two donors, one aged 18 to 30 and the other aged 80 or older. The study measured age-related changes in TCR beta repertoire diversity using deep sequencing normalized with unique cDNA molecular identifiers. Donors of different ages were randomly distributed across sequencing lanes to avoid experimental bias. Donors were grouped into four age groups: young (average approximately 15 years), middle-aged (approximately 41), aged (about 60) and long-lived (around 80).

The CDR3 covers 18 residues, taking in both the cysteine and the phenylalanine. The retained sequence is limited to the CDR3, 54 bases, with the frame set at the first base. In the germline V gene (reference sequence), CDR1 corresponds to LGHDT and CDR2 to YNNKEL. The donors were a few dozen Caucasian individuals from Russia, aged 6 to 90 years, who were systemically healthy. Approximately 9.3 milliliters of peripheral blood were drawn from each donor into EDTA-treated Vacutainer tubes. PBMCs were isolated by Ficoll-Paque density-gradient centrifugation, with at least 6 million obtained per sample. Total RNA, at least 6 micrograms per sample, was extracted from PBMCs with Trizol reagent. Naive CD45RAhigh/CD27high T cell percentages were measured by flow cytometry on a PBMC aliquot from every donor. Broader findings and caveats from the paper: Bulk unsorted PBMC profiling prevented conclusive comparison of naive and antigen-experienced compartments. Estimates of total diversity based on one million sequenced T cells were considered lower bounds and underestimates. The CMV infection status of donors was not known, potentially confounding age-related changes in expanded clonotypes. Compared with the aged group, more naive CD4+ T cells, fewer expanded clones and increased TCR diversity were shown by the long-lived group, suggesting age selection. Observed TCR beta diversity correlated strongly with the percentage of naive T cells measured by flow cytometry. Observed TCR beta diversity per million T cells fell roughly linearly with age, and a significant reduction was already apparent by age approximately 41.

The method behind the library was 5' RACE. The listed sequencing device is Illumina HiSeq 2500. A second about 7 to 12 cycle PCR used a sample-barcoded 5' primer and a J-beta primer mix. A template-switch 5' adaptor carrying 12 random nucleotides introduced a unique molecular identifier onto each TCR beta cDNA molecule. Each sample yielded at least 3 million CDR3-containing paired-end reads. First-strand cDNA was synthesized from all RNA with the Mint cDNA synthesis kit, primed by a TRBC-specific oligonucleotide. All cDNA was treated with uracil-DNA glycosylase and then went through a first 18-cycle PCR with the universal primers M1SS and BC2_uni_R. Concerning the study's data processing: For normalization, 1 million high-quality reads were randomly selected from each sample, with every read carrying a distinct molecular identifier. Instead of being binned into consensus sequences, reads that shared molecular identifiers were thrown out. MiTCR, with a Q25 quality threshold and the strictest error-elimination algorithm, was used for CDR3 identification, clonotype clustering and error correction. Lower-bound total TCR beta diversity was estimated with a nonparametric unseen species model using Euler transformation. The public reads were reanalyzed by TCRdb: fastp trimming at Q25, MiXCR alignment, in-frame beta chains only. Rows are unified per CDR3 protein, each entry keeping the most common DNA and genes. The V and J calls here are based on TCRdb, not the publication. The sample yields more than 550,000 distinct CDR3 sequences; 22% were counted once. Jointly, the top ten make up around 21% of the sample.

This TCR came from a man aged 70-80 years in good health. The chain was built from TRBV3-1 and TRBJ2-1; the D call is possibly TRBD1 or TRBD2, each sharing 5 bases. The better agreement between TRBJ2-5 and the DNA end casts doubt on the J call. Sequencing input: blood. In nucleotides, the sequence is TGTGCCAGCAGCCACCTCGGATGGGGGAAGGTGGCACAAGAGACCCAGTACTTC. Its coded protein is CASSHLGWGKVAQETQYF.